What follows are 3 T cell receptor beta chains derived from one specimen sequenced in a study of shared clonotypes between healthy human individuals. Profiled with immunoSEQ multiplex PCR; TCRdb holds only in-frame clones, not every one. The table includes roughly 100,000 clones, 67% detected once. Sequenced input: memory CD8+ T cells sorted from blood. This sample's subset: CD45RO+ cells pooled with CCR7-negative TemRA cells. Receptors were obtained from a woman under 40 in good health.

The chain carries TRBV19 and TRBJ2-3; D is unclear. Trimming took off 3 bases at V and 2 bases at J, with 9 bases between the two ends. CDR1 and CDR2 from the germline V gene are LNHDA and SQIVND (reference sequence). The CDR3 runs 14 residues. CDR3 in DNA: TGTGCCAGTAGTATGGTTAGGTACACAGATACGCAGTATTTT. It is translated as CASSMVRYTDTQYF.

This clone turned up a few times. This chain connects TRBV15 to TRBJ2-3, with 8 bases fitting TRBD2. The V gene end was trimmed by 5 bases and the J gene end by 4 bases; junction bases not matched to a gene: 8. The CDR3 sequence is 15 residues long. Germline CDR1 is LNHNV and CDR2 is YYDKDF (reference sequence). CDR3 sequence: CATSPGGAGSDTQYF. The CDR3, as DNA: TGTGCCACCAGCCCGGGGGGGGCGGGTTCAGATACGCAGTATTTT.

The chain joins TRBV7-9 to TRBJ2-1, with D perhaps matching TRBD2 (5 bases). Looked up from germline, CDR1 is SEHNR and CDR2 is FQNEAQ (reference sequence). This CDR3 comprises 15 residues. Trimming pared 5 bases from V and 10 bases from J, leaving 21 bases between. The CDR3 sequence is CASSPRTAALGEQFF. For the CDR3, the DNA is TGTGCCAGCAGCCCCAGGACTGCCGCCTTAGGGGAGCAGTTCTTC.